These 20 T cell receptor beta chains originate from one sample sequenced in a study of blood T cell repertoires in COVID-19. Profiled with immunoSEQ multiplex PCR; TCRdb holds only in-frame clones, not every one. The sample includes 15,000 to 20,000 clones, 88% seen only once; the top ten take around 2.9%. The sequencing input was peripheral blood. These receptors originate from a human donor in a cohort sampled during active COVID-19.

This chain uses TRBV4-1 with TRBJ2-5; TRBD2 matches at 8 bases. V shed 6 bases and J 4 bases; nucleotides not matched to a gene: 10. Germline assignment: CDR1 MGHRA and CDR2 YSYEKL. CDR3 length: 15 residues. The CDR3 loop is CASRPGRGGGETQYF. In nucleotides, the CDR3 is TGCGCCAGCAGGCCCGGGAGGGGTGGGGGAGAGACCCAGTACTTC.

V gene TRBV6-5 combines with J gene TRBJ2-2, with unresolved D. V was pared by 6 bases and J by 8 bases, with 10 bases between. CDR1 is MNHEY and CDR2 is SVGAGI in the germline V gene. This CDR3 has 12 amino acids. The CDR3 sequence is CASRPFGGELFF. The CDR3 nucleotides read TGTGCCAGCAGACCCTTCGGGGGGGAGCTGTTTTTT.

J is TRBJ2-5 and V is TRBV18; D may be TRBD1 (5 bases). Germline assignment: CDR1 KGHSH and CDR2 LQKENI. Trimming removed 1 base at V and 1 base at J, with 7 bases between. CDR3 length equals 14 residues. CDR3 bases: TGTGCCAGCTCACCACGGACACTCCAAGAGACCCAGTACTTC. Translating gives CASSPRTLQETQYF.

This chain uses TRBV27 with TRBJ1-1; D ambiguous. This CDR3 has 14 residues. Trimming pared 10 bases from V and 2 bases from J, leaving 17 bases between. CDR1 is MNHEY, CDR2 SMNVEV, per germline (reference sequence). The CDR3 sequence is CATRSWAVNTEAFF. CDR3 bases: TGTGCCACCCGCTCCTGGGCAGTAAACACTGAAGCTTTCTTT.

The chain has TRBV15 and TRBJ2-7, with TRBD1 matching over 10 bases. The CDR3 spans 16 residues. Trimming removed 4 bases from V and 0 bases from J; junction bases left unmatched: 6. CDR1 is LNHNV, CDR2 YYDKDF, per germline (reference sequence). The chain's CDR3 is CATSKRTGGSSYEQYF. CDR3 DNA sequence: TGTGCCACCAGCAAAAGGACAGGGGGGTCCTCCTACGAGCAGTACTTC.

This clone was seen a single time. The chain has TRBV5-6 and TRBJ2-7; 7 nucleotides agree with TRBD1. The ends lost 4 bases at V and 9 bases at J; junction bases unmatched: 4. The germline gives CDR1 SGHDT, CDR2 YYEEEE. CDR3 length: 11 residues. The CDR3 loop reads CASSGRGWQYF. The CDR3 DNA follows: TGTGCCAGCAGCGGCAGGGGGTGGCAGTACTTC. Looking up the rest from reference TRBV5-6 and TRBJ2-7 gives the full variable domain: DAGVTQSPTHLIKTRGQQVTLRCSPKSGHDTVSWYQQALGQGPQFIFQYYEEEERQRGNFPDRFSGHQFPNYSSELNVNALLLGDSALYLCASSGRGWQYFGPGTRLTVT.

The chain carries TRBV9 and TRBJ1-4; D ambiguous. CDR1 is SGDLS and CDR2 is YYNGEE in the germline V gene. The germline V and J ends were trimmed by 3 bases and 8 bases, with 17 bases remaining between them. The CDR3 runs 15 residues. The CDR3 protein is CASSAEGQAAEKLFF. The CDR3 region has the DNA TGTGCCAGCAGCGCCGAGGGCCAGGCCGCCGAAAAACTGTTTTTT.

V gene TRBV11-1 combines with J gene TRBJ2-7, with D uncertain. Deletions cut 1 base from V and 0 bases from J, with 7 bases between. Looked up from germline, CDR1 is SGHAT and CDR2 is FQDESV (reference sequence). The CDR3 is made up of 14 amino acids. CDR3 DNA sequence: TGTGCCAGCAGCTTAGTACAAAACTCCTACGAGCAGTACTTC. Translated, it gives CASSLVQNSYEQYF.

V and J are TRBV19 and TRBJ1-2, with D unresolved. V lost 2 bases, J lost 3 bases, and 10 bases lay in between. Germline CDR1 is LNHDA and CDR2 is SQIVND (reference sequence). This CDR3 has 14 amino acids. The CDR3 here is CASSIIGQDYGYTF. For the CDR3, the DNA is TGTGCCAGTAGTATAATTGGGCAGGACTATGGCTACACCTTC.

The chain links TRBV9 to TRBJ1-3; 11 nucleotides match TRBD1. The CDR3 is made up of 18 amino acids. In germline, CDR1 is SGDLS, CDR2 YYNGEE. J was trimmed by 7 bases and V by 0 bases; bases with no gene match: 12. The CDR3 region has the DNA TGTGCCAGCAGCGTAGCGCCCGGACAGGGGGCTCTCGGGAACACCATATATTTT. Translating it yields CASSVAPGQGALGNTIYF.

The chain combines TRBV27 with TRBJ2-7, with D unclear. The V end was cut by 3 bases, the J end by 2 bases, with 11 bases between. Germline-derived CDR1 and CDR2 are MNHEY and SMNVEV (reference sequence). The CDR3 length is 14 residues. The CDR3 DNA is TGTGCCAGCAGTTTGTCCTACCACCCCTACGAGCAGTACTTC. This translates into CASSLSYHPYEQYF.

The chain has TRBV7-9 and TRBJ2-4; no clear D. The V end was cut by 3 bases, the J end by 4 bases, with 10 bases between. Germline lookup yields CDR1 SEHNR and CDR2 FQNEAQ (reference sequence). This CDR3 is built from 14 residues. The CDR3 bases are TGTGCCAGCAGCTTCGGCGGCCATAAAAACATTCAGTACTTC. Its translation: CASSFGGHKNIQYF.

In DNA form, the CDR3 reads TGTGCCAGCAGCTTAGATTCGGTCTCGGGTGAAAAACTGTTTTTT. Its translation: CASSLDSVSGEKLFF. The chain employs TRBV7-8 and TRBJ1-4; the D is unclear. V gave up 1 base and J gave up 7 bases, with 13 bases separating them. CDR1 and CDR2 from the germline V gene are SGHVS and FQNEAQ. The CDR3 runs to 15 residues.

The chain combines TRBV29-1 with TRBJ2-2; D is possibly TRBD2 (6 bases). CDR3 length equals 14 residues. The V gene's germline CDR1 is SQVTM and CDR2 ANQGSEA. Trimming left V 5 bases short and J 5 bases short, with 15 bases between. CDR3 loop: CSVSSGIRTGELFF. The DNA for the CDR3 is TGCAGCGTTAGTAGCGGCATCAGGACCGGGGAGCTGTTTTTT.

The chain is built from TRBV5-1 and TRBJ2-3; D remains ambiguous. CDR1 is SGHRS, CDR2 YFSETQ, per germline. CDR3 length: 13 amino acids. Trimming pared 2 bases from V and 6 bases from J, leaving 10 bases between. CDR3 in amino acids: CASSFSEFDTQYF. In nucleotides, the CDR3 is TGCGCCAGCAGCTTTTCCGAGTTTGATACGCAGTATTTT.

On this clone: This sample also contains other DNA sequences that code for the same CDR3. The chain is built from TRBV27 and TRBJ1-1; D gene unclear. The germline gives CDR1 MNHEY, CDR2 SMNVEV (reference sequence). Trimming removed 3 bases from V and 1 base from J, with 3 bases in between. The CDR3 is 12 residues long. CDR3 amino acids: CASSFRNTEAFF. The CDR3, as DNA: TGTGCCAGCAGTTTCAGGAACACTGAAGCTTTCTTT.

The V call is TRBV5-5, the J call TRBJ1-2, with TRBD1 matching over 8 bases. Germline V gives CDR1 SGHKS, CDR2 YYEKEE (reference sequence). J was trimmed by 5 bases and V by 9 bases; bases with no gene match: 18. The CDR3 extends over 16 amino acids. The CDR3 loop is CATGSGTGESFYGYTF. The CDR3 DNA reads TGTGCCACCGGATCCGGGACAGGTGAATCTTTTTATGGCTACACCTTC.

This chain connects TRBV6-1 to TRBJ1-3; D remains ambiguous. The CDR3 loop spans 16 amino acids. Germline V lookup: CDR1 MNHNS, CDR2 SASEGT. Trimming left V 2 bases short and J 0 bases short, with 11 bases between. The CDR3 reads CASSEYGLYSGNTIYF. CDR3 coding DNA: TGTGCCAGCAGTGAATACGGACTATACTCTGGAAACACCATATATTTT.

This sequence joins TRBV7-8 and TRBJ2-2; 7 nucleotides match TRBD1. The CDR3 is 15 amino acids. The trim removed 5 bases at V and 4 bases at J, leaving 7 bases unmatched. Per germline, CDR1 SGHVS and CDR2 FQNEAQ. The CDR3: CASSKRQGPTGELFF. The DNA for the CDR3 is TGTGCCAGCAGCAAACGACAGGGACCCACCGGGGAGCTGTTTTTT.

DNA for the CDR3: TGTGCCAGCAGCTTATTGGGCAGCCCCTACGAGCAGTACTTC. As protein: CASSLLGSPYEQYF. The chain recombines TRBV7-9 with TRBJ2-7, with unresolved D. Trimming pared 2 bases from V and 2 bases from J, leaving 10 bases between. The germline CDR1 and CDR2 sequences are SEHNR and FQNEAQ (reference sequence). This CDR3 contains 14 residues.